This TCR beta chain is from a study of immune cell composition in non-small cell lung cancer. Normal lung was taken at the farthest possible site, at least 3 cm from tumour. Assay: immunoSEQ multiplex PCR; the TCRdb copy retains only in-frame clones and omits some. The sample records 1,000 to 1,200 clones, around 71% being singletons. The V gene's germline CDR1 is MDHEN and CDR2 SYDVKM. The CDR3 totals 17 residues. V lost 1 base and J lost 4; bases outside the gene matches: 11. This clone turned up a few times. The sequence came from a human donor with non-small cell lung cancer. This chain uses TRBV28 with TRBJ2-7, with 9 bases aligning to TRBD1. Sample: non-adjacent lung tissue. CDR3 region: CASSLFGGGTGYYEQYF. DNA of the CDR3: TGTGCCAGCAGTTTATTTGGGGGGGGGACAGGGTATTACGAGCAGTACTTC.